This T cell receptor beta chain was obtained from a study of blood T cells in healthy people across ages. Then a second PCR, running about 6 to 11 cycles, was carried out with a sample-barcoded 5' primer and a J-beta primer mix. TCRdb re-derived calls from the 5' RACE reads in MiXCR, one entry per CDR3 protein. Here the sample spans 950,000 to 1,200,000 distinct CDR3 sequences, roughly two fifths being singletons. Germline values: CDR1 DFQATT, CDR2 SNEGSKA (reference sequence). CDR3 size: 15 residues. Trimming removed 0 bases from V and 6 bases from J, with 15 bases in between. Approximately 9.6 milliliters of peripheral blood were drawn from each donor into EDTA-treated tubes.

The sample taken for sequencing was blood. This receptor was identified in a man in his late teens or twenties in good health. The gene calls are TRBV20-1 and TRBJ1-5; weak D call: TRBD1 (6 bases). The CDR3 DNA follows: TGCAGTGCTAGAGATGGAAGGGGGGGAGGTCAGCCCCAGCATTTT. Translated, it gives CSARDGRGGGQPQHF.